The clone carrying this TCR beta chain was seen repeatedly, ten times or more. No antigen is known for it. TCRdb analysed the reads with MiXCR anew, one entry per CDR3 protein. The sample includes 310,000 or so distinct CDR3 sequences, approximately 25% of them seen just once. The CDR3 runs to 16 residues. The germline gives CDR1 MNHEY, CDR2 SVGAGI. V gave up 1 base and J gave up 5 bases, with 17 bases separating them. The sample is drawn from a study of T cell repertoires in cytomegalovirus infection. Specimen: cultured PBMCs, collected from culture after CMV antigen stimulation. J is TRBJ1-1 and V is TRBV6-5; D is perhaps TRBD1 (6 bases). The TCR was taken from a human donor in good health (CMV status not recorded). Some clones in this sample may be carry-over from other donors' samples. CDR3 DNA sequence: TGTGCCAGCAGTTACTTTGCGGCAGGGAGGGGGACTGAAGCTTTCTTT. Its protein product is CASSYFAAGRGTEAFF.